This T cell receptor beta chain appears in the sequencing data of a study of identifying expanded T cells in peripheral blood (dated by TCRdb to between 2018 and 2021). About the study as a whole: Four technical replicates, made by sequencing separate aliquots from the same pool of genomic DNA, were compared pairwise.

Trimming takes 2 bases off V and 5 bases off J; junction bases not matched to a gene: 8. The germline V gene sets CDR1 to SGHRS and CDR2 to YFSETQ. Including cysteine and phenylalanine, the CDR3 has 16 amino acids. Only the CDR3 part of the read is kept: 48 bases, read in frame from the first base. As to this clone: Its antigen target is currently unknown. No base quality values were provided; no much bigger clone lies one nucleotide off.

During the collection period, no immune events, such as infections, were documented for the healthy donors. Blood repertoires from healthy donors were used as a training cohort for calibrating time-dependent variance in a beta-binomial model of differential abundance of T-cell clones. The training cohort comprised roughly ten healthy donors, 3 female and 7 male. Donor ages ranged from roughly 25 to 65 years, with an average of roughly 47 years. Whole blood, obtained from a commercial supplier, was collected from each healthy donor at three time points spaced about 2 weeks apart. Genomic DNA was extracted from unsorted whole blood for immunosequencing. Broad study findings and their caveats: Roughly 1.2 differentially abundant clones were flagged by the binomial model between technical replicates, whereas about 16 and 20 were flagged over two weeks and four weeks, respectively. Across all healthy-donor time intervals, the beta-binomial model significantly lowered both the number of clones called differentially abundant and the false-positive rate. For all healthy donors, the variance in clone template counts between approximately 2-week samples rose significantly as total template count increased. It was expected by the authors that biological variance in healthy repertoires might increase further over much longer intervals, such as months to years.

TCRbeta CDR3 regions were profiled with the immunoSEQ Assay using bias-controlled multiplex PCR amplification of genomic DNA. Per the authors' processing: To quantify the absolute abundance of each unique TCRbeta CDR3 region, the sequences were collapsed and filtered. Differential abundance was tested with two models: a binomial (Fisher-equivalent) model and a beta-binomial model that adds time-dependent variance fitted from healthy donors. Clones with fewer than 5 combined templates were excluded, and clones with Benjamini-Hochberg FDR below 0.01 were called differentially abundant. Using the form v = (b*log(k)+a)^2, the beta-binomial variance was modeled as a function of the total template count across the two samples. TCRdb took over this immuneACCESS table, retaining in-frame rearrangements with V and J assigned. Such tables are incomplete; in checked studies, under half of the missing clones stem from an unresolved V gene, and the remainder is unexplained. V, J and clone size are those of that table, while D and trimming were read from the DNA. Within this sample are around 120,000 clones, with approximately 90% of them counted one time only. Over 15% of the sample goes to the ten largest clones.

The source material was blood. The TCR originated in a person aged 18 to 75 in good health. This chain is built from TRBV5-1 and TRBJ2-1, with TRBD1 matching 9 junction bases. The CDR3 amino acid sequence is: CASSFRGQGLHNEQFF. At the DNA level, the sequence is TGCGCCAGCAGCTTTAGGGGACAGGGACTTCACAATGAGCAGTTCTTC.